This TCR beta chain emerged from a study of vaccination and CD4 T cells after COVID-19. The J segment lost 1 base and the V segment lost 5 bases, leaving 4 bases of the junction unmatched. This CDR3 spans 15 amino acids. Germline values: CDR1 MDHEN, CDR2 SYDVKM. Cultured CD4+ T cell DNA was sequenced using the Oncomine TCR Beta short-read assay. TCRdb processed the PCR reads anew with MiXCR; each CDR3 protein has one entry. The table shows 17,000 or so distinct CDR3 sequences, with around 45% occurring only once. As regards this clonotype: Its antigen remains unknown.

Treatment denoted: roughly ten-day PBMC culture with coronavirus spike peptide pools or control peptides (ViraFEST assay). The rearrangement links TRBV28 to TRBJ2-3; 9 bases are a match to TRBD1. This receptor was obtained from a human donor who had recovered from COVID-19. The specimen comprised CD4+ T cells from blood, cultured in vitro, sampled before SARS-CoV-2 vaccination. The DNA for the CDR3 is TGTGCCAGCAGTAAACGGACAGGGGGCACAGATACGCAGTATTTT. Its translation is CASSKRTGGTDTQYF. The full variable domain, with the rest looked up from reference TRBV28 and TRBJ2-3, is DVKVTQSSRYLVKRTGEKVFLECVQDMDHENMFWYRQDPGLGLRLIYFSYDVKMKEKGDIPEGYSVSREKKERFSLILESASTNQTSMYLCASSKRTGGTDTQYFGPGTRLTVL.